This T cell receptor beta chain was recovered during a study of early T cells in non-severe SARS-CoV-2 infection. CDR3 length: 16 amino acids. Germline V gene data show CDR1 as SGHAT and CDR2 as FQNNGV. The V and J ends lost 5 bases and 0 bases, in that order; junction bases with no gene match: 7. The TCR library protocol was used to attach unique molecular identifiers. These identifiers were attached to individual cDNA molecules. TCRdb processed the 5' RACE reads anew with MiXCR; each CDR3 protein has one entry. This sample has around 30,000 distinct CDR3 sequences, with approximately 5.3% found just once. This clonotype was counted only a few times.

The receptor was derived from an adult who was a healthcare worker with PCR-confirmed SARS-CoV-2 infection or an uninfected control (not recorded which). The material sequenced was whole blood. The chain links TRBV11-2 to TRBJ2-7; 10 bases map to TRBD2. The CDR3 nucleotides are TGTGCCAGCAGCCCGCGACTAGCGGGTGACTCCTACGAGCAGTACTTC. Translated: CASSPRLAGDSYEQYF.